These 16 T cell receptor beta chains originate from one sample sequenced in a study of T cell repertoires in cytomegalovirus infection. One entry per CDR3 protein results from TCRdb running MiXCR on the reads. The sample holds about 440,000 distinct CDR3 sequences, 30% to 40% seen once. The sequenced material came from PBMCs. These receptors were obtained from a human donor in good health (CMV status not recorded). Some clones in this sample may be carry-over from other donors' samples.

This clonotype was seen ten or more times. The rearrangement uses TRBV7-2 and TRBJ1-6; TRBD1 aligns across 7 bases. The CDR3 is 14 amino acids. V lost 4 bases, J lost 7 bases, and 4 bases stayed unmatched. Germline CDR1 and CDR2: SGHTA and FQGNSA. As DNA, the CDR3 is TGTGCCAGCAGCTCTCAGGGGGGCAATTCACCCCTCCACTTT. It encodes CASSSQGGNSPLHF. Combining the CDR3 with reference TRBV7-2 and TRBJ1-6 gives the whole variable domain GAGVSQSPSNKVTEKGKDVELRCDPISGHTALYWYRQSLGQGLEFLIYFQGNSAPDKSGLPSDRFSAERTGGSVSTLTIQRTQQEDSAVYLCASSSQGGNSPLHFGNGTRLTVT.

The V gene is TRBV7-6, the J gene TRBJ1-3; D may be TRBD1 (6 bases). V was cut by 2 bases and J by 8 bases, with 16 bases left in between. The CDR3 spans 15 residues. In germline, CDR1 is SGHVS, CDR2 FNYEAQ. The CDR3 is CASSLSGQPGDTIYF. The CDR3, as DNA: TGTGCCAGCAGCTTATCTGGGCAGCCAGGGGACACCATATATTTT.

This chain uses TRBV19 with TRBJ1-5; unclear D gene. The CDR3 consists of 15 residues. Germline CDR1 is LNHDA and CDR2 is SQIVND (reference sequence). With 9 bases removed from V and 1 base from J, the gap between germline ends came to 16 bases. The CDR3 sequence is CASDTQRVSNQPQHF. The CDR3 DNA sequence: TGTGCCAGCGATACACAACGGGTGAGCAATCAGCCCCAGCATTTT.

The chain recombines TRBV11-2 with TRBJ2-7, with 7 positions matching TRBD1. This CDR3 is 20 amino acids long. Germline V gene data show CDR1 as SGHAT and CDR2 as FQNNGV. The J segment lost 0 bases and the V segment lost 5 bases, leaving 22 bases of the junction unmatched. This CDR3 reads CASSQDRPYPFRPYSYEQYF. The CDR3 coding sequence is TGTGCCAGCAGCCAGGACAGGCCTTATCCTTTCCGGCCTTACTCCTACGAGCAGTACTTC.

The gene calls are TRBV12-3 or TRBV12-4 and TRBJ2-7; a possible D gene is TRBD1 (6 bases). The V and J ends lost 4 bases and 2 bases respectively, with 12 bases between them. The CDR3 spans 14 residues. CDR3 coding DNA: TGTGCCAGCAGTTATTACAGGGCGACCTACGAGCAGTACTTC. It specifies CASSYYRATYEQYF.

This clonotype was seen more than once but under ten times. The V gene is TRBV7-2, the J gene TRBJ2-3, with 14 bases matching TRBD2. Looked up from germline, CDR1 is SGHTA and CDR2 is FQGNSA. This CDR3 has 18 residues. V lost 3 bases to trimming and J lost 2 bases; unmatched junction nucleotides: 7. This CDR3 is CASSFLGLAGGITDTQYF. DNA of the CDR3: TGTGCCAGCAGCTTCCTCGGACTAGCGGGGGGTATCACAGATACGCAGTATTTT.

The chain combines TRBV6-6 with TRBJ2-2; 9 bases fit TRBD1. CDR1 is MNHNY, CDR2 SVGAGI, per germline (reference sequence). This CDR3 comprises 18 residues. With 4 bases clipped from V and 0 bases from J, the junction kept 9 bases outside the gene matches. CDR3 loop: CASSLQGQGPTNTGELFF. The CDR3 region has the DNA TGTGCCAGCAGTTTACAGGGACAGGGACCGACGAACACCGGGGAGCTGTTTTTT.

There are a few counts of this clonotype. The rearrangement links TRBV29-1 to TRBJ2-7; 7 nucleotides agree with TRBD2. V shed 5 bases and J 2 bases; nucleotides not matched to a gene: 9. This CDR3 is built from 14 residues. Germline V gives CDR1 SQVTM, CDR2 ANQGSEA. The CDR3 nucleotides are TGCAGCGTTTCCCCGGGACTACGAACCTACGAGCAGTACTTC. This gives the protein CSVSPGLRTYEQYF.

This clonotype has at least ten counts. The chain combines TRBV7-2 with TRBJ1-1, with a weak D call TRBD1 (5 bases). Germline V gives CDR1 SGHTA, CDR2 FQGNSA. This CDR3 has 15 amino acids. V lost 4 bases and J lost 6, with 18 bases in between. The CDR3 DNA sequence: TGTGCCAGCAGCTCCGCGGGGAGGAGGGGCGCTGAAGCTTTCTTT. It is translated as CASSSAGRRGAEAFF.

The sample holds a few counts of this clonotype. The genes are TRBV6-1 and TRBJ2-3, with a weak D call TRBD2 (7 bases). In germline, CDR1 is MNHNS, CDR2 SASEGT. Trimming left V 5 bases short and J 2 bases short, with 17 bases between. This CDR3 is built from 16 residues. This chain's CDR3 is CASSKRGAGDTDTQYF. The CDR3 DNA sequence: TGTGCCAGCAGTAAAAGGGGGGCGGGGGACACAGATACGCAGTATTTT.

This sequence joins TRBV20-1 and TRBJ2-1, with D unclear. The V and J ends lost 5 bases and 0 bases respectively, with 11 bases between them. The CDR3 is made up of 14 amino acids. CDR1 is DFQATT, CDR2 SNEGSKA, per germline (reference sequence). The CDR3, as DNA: TGCAGTGCTTCTACGCCAATCTCCTACAATGAGCAGTTCTTC. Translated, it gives CSASTPISYNEQFF.

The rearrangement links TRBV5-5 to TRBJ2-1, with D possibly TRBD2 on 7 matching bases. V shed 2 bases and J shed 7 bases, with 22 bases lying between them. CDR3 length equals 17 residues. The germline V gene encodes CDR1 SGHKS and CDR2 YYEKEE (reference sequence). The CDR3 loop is CASSLMGGHLGLNEQFF. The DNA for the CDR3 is TGTGCCAGCAGCTTAATGGGGGGGCATTTAGGATTAAATGAGCAGTTCTTC. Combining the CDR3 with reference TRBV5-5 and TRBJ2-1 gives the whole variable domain DAGVTQSPTHLIKTRGQQVTLRCSPISGHKSVSWYQQVLGQGPQFIFQYYEKEERGRGNFPDRFSARQFPNYSSELNVNALLLGDSALYLCASSLMGGHLGLNEQFFGPGTRLTVL.

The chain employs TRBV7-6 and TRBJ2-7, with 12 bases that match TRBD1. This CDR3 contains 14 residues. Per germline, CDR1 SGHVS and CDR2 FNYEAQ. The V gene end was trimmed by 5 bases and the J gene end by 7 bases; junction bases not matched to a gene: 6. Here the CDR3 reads CASSQRDRGLEQYF. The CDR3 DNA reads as TGTGCCAGCAGCCAAAGGGACAGGGGGCTTGAGCAGTACTTC.

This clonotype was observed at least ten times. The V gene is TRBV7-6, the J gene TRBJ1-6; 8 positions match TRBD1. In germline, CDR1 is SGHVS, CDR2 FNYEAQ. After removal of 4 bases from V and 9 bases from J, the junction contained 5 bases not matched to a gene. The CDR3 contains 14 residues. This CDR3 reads CASSSTGGSSPLHF. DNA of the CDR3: TGTGCCAGCAGCTCCACAGGGGGGAGTTCACCCCTCCACTTT.

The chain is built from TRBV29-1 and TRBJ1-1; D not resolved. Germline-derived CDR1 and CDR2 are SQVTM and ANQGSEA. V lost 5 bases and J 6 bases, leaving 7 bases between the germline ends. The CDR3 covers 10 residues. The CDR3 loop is CSVWGPEAFF. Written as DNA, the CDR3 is TGCAGCGTTTGGGGTCCTGAAGCTTTCTTT.

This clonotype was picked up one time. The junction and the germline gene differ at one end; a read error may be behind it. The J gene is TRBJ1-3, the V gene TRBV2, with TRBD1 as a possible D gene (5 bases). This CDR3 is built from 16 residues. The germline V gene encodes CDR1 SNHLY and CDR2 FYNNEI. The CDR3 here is CASRGGGSLTGHTIFF. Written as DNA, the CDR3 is TGTGCAAGCCGAGGAGGAGGCAGTTTAACTGGACACACCATATTTTTT.